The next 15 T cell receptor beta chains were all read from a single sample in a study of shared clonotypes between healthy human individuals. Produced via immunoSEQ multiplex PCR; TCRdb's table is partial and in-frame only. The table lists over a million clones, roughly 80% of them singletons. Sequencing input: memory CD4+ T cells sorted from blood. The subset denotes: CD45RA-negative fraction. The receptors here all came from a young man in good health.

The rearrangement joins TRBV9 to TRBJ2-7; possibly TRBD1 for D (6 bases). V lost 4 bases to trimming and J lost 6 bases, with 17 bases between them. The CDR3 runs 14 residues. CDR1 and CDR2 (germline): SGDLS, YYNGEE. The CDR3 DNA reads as TGTGCCAGCAGCCTCCGGGACACTGGGGGCGAGCAGTACTTC. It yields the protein CASSLRDTGGEQYF.

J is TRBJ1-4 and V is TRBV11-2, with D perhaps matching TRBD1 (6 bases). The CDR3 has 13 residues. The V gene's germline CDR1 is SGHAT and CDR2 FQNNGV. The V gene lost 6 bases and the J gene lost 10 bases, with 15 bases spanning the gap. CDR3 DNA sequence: TGTGCCAGCAGACAGGGAGGTGGCGGAAAACTGTTTTTT. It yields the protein CASRQGGGGKLFF.

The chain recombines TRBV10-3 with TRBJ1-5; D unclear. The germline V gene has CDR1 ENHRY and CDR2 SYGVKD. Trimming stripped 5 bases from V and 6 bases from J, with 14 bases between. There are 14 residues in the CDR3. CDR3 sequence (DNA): TGTGCCATCAGTCCACACCAAGGAAGTCAGCCCCAGCATTTT. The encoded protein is CAISPHQGSQPQHF.

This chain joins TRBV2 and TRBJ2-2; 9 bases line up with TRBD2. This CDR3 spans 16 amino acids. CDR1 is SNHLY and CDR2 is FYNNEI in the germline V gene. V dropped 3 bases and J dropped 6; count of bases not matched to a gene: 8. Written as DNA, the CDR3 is TGTGCCAGCAGTGATAGGGGGCGGGAGGGCCCCGGGGAGCTGTTTTTT. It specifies CASSDRGREGPGELFF.

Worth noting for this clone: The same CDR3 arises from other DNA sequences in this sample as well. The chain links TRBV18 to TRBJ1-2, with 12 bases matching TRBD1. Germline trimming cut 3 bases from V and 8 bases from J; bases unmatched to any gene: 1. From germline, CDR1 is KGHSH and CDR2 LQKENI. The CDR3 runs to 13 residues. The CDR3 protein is CASSPGTGGGYTF. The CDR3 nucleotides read TGTGCCAGCTCACCCGGGACAGGGGGCGGCTACACCTTC.

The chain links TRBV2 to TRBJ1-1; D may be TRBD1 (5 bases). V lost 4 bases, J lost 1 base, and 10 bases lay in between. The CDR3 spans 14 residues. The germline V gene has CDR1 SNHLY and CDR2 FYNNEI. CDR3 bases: TGTGCCAGCAGTGCGACTCAGGGGAACACTGAAGCTTTCTTT. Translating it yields CASSATQGNTEAFF.

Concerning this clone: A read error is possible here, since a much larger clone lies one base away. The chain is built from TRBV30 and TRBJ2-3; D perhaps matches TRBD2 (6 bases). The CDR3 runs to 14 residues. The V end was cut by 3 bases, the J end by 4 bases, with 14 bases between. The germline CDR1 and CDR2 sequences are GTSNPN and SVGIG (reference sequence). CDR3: CAWSSGSSADTQYF. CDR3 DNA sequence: TGTGCCTGGAGCAGCGGCTCTAGCGCAGATACGCAGTATTTT.

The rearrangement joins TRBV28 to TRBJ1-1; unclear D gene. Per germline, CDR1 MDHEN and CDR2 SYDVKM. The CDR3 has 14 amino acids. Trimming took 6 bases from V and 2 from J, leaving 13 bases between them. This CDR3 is CASRSGGSNTEAFF. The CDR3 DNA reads TGTGCCAGCAGGTCGGGAGGATCTAACACTGAAGCTTTCTTT.

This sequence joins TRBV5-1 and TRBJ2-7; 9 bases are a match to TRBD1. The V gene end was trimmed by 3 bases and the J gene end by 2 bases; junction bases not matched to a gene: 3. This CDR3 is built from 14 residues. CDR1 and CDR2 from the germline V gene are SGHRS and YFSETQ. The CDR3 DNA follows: TGCGCCAGCAGCTGGGGACAGGGCCCCTACGAGCAGTACTTC. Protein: CASSWGQGPYEQYF.

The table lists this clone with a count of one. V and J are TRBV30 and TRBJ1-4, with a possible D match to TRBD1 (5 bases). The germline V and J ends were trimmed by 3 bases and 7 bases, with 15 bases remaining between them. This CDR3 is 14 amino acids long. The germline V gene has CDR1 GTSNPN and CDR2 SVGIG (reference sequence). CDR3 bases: TGTGCCTGGAGCGTTTCTGGAGGGACTGAAAAACTGTTTTTT. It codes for CAWSVSGGTEKLFF.

CDR3 coding DNA: TGTGCCACCGAATGGCGGAGAGACACCGGGGAGCTGTTTTTT. Its translation: CATEWRRDTGELFF. The chain carries TRBV11-2 and TRBJ2-2; D gene ambiguous. The V end was cut by 10 bases, the J end by 3 bases, with 15 bases between. The CDR3 sequence is 14 residues long. Germline V CDR1 and CDR2: SGHAT, FQNNGV.

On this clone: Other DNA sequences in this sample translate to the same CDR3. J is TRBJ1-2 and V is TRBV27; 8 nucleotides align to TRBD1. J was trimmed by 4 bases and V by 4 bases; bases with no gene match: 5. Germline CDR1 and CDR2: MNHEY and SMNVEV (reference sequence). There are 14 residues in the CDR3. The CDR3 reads CASSSTGGSYGYTF. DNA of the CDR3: TGTGCCAGCAGTTCCACAGGGGGTTCCTATGGCTACACCTTC.

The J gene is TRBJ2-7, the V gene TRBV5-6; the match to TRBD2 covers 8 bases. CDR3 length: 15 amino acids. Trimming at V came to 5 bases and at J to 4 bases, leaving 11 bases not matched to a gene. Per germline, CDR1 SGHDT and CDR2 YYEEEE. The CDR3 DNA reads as TGTGCCAGCAGGCCAGGCGGGGGGAATGGGTACGAGCAGTACTTC. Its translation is CASRPGGGNGYEQYF.

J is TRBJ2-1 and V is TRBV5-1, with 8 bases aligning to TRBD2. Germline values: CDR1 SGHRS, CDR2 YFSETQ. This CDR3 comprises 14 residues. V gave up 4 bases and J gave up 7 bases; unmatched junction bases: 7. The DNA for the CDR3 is TGCGCCAGCAGCCTTAGCGGGGAGGGAAATGAGCAGTTCTTC. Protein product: CASSLSGEGNEQFF.

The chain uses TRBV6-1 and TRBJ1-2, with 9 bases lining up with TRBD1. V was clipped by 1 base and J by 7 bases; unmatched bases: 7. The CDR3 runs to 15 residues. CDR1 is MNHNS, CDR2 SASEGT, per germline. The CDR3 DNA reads TGTGCCAGCAGTGAAGTAAGGGGGACAGGGTCTGGCTACACCTTC. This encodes CASSEVRGTGSGYTF.